This entry lists 2 T cell receptor beta chains sequenced from one sample in a study of cytomegalovirus exposure and HLA in healthy donors. PCR involved 60 Vbeta and 13 Jbeta primers. Assay: immunoSEQ multiplex PCR; the TCRdb copy retains only in-frame clones and omits some. Among 200,000 or so clones listed, roughly four fifths were seen once. Sequencing was performed on PBMCs. All receptors come from a woman under 30 in good health and CMV-seronegative.

This chain joins TRBV9 and TRBJ2-5, with TRBD1 identical over 7 bases. CDR1 SGDLS and CDR2 YYNGEE come from the germline V gene. J gave up 2 bases and V 3 bases, and 4 bases lay outside the gene matches. This CDR3 has 14 residues. For the CDR3, the DNA is TGTGCCAGCAGCGGGGACAGAAAACAAGAGACCCAGTACTTC. Translated, it gives CASSGDRKQETQYF.

The CDR3 region is CASSPSGGQNTGELFF. Written as DNA, the CDR3 is TGTGCCAGTAGTCCTAGCGGGGGCCAGAACACCGGGGAGCTGTTTTTT. The chain has TRBV19 and TRBJ2-2; 10 nucleotides line up with TRBD2. This CDR3 spans 16 amino acids. V was clipped by 5 bases and J by 1 base; unmatched bases: 4. In germline, CDR1 is LNHDA, CDR2 SQIVND (reference sequence).